This T cell receptor (beta chain) originates from a study of identical twins. This CDR3 spans 14 amino acids. Looked up from germline, CDR1 is DFQATT and CDR2 is SNEGSKA (reference sequence). The trim removed 4 bases at V and 7 bases at J, leaving 9 bases unmatched. This clonotype was picked up a small number of times. One entry per CDR3 protein results from TCRdb running MiXCR on the 5' RACE reads. The table records 500,000 to 600,000 distinct CDR3 sequences, around 20% of them present only once. Another study also made use of these data, one on T cells expressing NK-cell markers.

The specimen sequenced was CD4+ T cells sorted from blood. The V and J genes are TRBV20-1 and TRBJ1-1; 10 bases are a match to TRBD1. The receptor was isolated from a woman between 18 and 29 years old in good health. The CDR3 coding sequence is TGCAGTGCTATCTACGGGACAGGGGTACGTGAAGCTTTCTTT. Residues: CSAIYGTGVREAFF.